These 20 T cell receptor beta chains were all obtained from the same sample, sequenced in a study of T cell repertoires in cytomegalovirus infection. MiXCR, run by TCRdb on the reads, gives a single entry per CDR3 protein. The sample records some 350,000 distinct CDR3 sequences, about 35% being singletons. Their target antigens are unknown. The material sequenced was cultured PBMCs, taken from culture after CMV antigen stimulation. The receptors shown here come from a human donor in good health (CMV status not recorded). Some clones in this sample may be carry-over from other donors' samples.

The sample holds a few counts of this clonotype. V is TRBV7-2 and J is TRBJ1-1, with 12 bases identical to TRBD1. V lost 5 bases to trimming and J lost 5 bases; unmatched junction nucleotides: 6. The CDR3 totals 15 residues. Looked up from germline, CDR1 is SGHTA and CDR2 is FQGNSA. This chain's CDR3 is CASSPGTGGRTEAFF. CDR3 DNA sequence: TGTGCCAGCAGCCCGGGGACAGGGGGCAGGACTGAAGCTTTCTTT. Filled out from reference TRBV7-2 and TRBJ1-1, the complete variable domain reads GAGVSQSPSNKVTEKGKDVELRCDPISGHTALYWYRQSLGQGLEFLIYFQGNSAPDKSGLPSDRFSAERTGGSVSTLTIQRTQQEDSAVYLCASSPGTGGRTEAFFGQGTRLTVV.

The V and J genes are TRBV28 and TRBJ1-6; D may be TRBD1 (6 bases). Germline CDR1 and CDR2: MDHEN and SYDVKM. V shed 3 bases and J shed 8 bases, with 14 bases lying between them. The CDR3 runs 15 residues. The CDR3: CASSLGGRSDSPLHF. Here the CDR3 DNA reads TGTGCCAGCAGTTTGGGGGGCAGGTCCGATTCACCCCTCCACTTT.

The V and J genes are TRBV11-2 and TRBJ2-5, with TRBD1 matching over 9 bases. The CDR3 is made up of 14 amino acids. Germline CDR1 reads SGHAT; CDR2 reads FQNNGV. J lost 8 bases, V lost 4 bases, and 8 bases had no gene match. This chain's CDR3 is CASSSYRDRDTQYF. The CDR3 DNA reads as TGTGCCAGCAGCTCGTACCGGGACAGGGATACCCAGTACTTC.

At least ten counts were recorded for this clonotype. V and J are TRBV15 and TRBJ1-1; 7 nucleotides align to TRBD1. The V segment lost 7 bases and the J segment 0 bases; nucleotides outside the gene matches: 8. Germline-derived CDR1 and CDR2 are LNHNV and YYDKDF (reference sequence). This CDR3 spans 15 amino acids. In nucleotides, the CDR3 is TGTGCCACCACGCGAGACAGGGCCATGAACACTGAAGCTTTCTTT. Protein sequence: CATTRDRAMNTEAFF. Filled out from reference TRBV15 and TRBJ1-1, the complete variable domain reads DAMVIQNPRYQVTQFGKPVTLSCSQTLNHNVMYWYQQKSSQAPKLLFHYYDKDFNNEADTPDNFQSRRPNTSFCFLDIRSPGLGDTAMYLCATTRDRAMNTEAFFGQGTRLTVV.

Written as DNA, the CDR3 is TGTGCCAGCAGCCCCGGAGGACTAGCGGGGCCGCAAGAGACCCAGTACTTC. It yields the protein CASSPGGLAGPQETQYF. This chain uses TRBV11-3 with TRBJ2-5; TRBD2 matches at 12 bases. The CDR3 covers 17 residues. V trimming: 5 bases; J trimming: 2 bases; junction bases outside the gene matches: 9. Germline V gene sequence: CDR1 SGHNT, CDR2 YENEEA.

The rearrangement joins TRBV6-1 to TRBJ2-3; TRBD2 agrees at 7 bases. In germline, CDR1 is MNHNS, CDR2 SASEGT. The CDR3 consists of 13 residues. Trimming cost V 6 bases and J 2 bases; bases outside gene matches: 2. The CDR3 is CASSAGDTDTQYF. CDR3 bases: TGTGCCAGCAGCGCGGGGGACACAGATACGCAGTATTTT.

This chain connects TRBV5-4 to TRBJ1-2; D possibly corresponds to TRBD1 (6 bases). The CDR3 runs to 17 residues. CDR1 SGHNT and CDR2 YYREEE come from the germline V gene (reference sequence). V was trimmed by 5 bases and J by 8 bases, leaving 28 bases between them. The CDR3 loop is CASSLTGRGRLGSGYTF. CDR3 sequence (DNA): TGTGCCAGCAGTTTGACTGGCCGGGGGCGCTTGGGATCGGGCTACACCTTC.

V usage is TRBV27 and J usage is TRBJ2-2, with no clear D. Trimming took off 4 bases at V and 6 bases at J, with 9 bases between the two ends. The CDR3 totals 13 residues. Looked up from germline, CDR1 is MNHEY and CDR2 is SMNVEV (reference sequence). The chain's CDR3 is CASSSHIPGELFF. The CDR3 DNA follows: TGTGCCAGCAGTTCCCACATCCCCGGGGAGCTGTTTTTT.

This clonotype occurred many times. The V gene is TRBV9, the J gene TRBJ2-1; 11 bases are a match to TRBD2. This CDR3 is 17 amino acids long. Germline V CDR1 and CDR2: SGDLS, YYNGEE. V was pared by 0 bases and J by 0 bases, with 2 bases of the junction left unmatched. CDR3 sequence: CASSVGTSGSSYNEQFF. CDR3 nucleotides: TGTGCCAGCAGCGTAGGAACTAGCGGGAGCTCCTACAATGAGCAGTTCTTC.

The chain joins TRBV14 to TRBJ2-3, with 8 positions matching TRBD2. This CDR3 comprises 16 residues. The trim removed 6 bases at V and 5 bases at J, leaving 13 bases unmatched. The germline CDR1 and CDR2 sequences are SGHDN and FVKESK. As DNA, the CDR3 is TGTGCCAGCAGTCTCCAGCGGGAGTCTGGGGAAGATACGCAGTATTTT. Translating it yields CASSLQRESGEDTQYF.

This clonotype was picked up a small number of times. CDR3 sequence: CSARGPRGEQYF. The CDR3 nucleotides read TGCAGTGCTAGAGGCCCCCGGGGCGAGCAGTACTTC. The chain uses TRBV20-1 and TRBJ2-7, with D possibly being TRBD2 (5 bases). V was pared by 1 base and J by 6 bases, with 10 bases between. Germline-derived CDR1 and CDR2 are DFQATT and SNEGSKA (reference sequence). The CDR3 extends over 12 amino acids.

V usage is TRBV9 and J usage is TRBJ2-1; 7 bases align to TRBD2. The CDR3 totals 16 residues. With 3 bases clipped from V and 1 base from J, the junction kept 7 bases outside the gene matches. Germline V gene data show CDR1 as SGDLS and CDR2 as YYNGEE. The chain's CDR3 is CASSEATGGSYNEQFF. The CDR3 nucleotides read TGTGCCAGCAGCGAGGCAACGGGAGGTTCCTACAATGAGCAGTTCTTC.

The chain uses TRBV14 and TRBJ1-1, with TRBD1 as a possible D gene (6 bases). V shed 1 base and J shed 2 bases, with 11 bases lying between them. CDR3 length: 15 amino acids. Germline CDR1 reads SGHDN; CDR2 reads FVKESK. This chain's CDR3 is CASSQGQGRNTEAFF. CDR3 nucleotides: TGTGCCAGCAGCCAAGGGCAGGGGAGAAACACTGAAGCTTTCTTT.

The rearrangement links TRBV5-4 to TRBJ2-1, with D tentatively TRBD2 (5 bases). Germline V gives CDR1 SGHNT, CDR2 YYREEE (reference sequence). Deletions cut 4 bases from V and 3 bases from J, with 17 bases between. This CDR3 is built from 16 residues. CDR3 bases: TGTGCCAGCAGCCTCGGGAACTCGGTGGGCTACAATGAGCAGTTCTTC. It codes for CASSLGNSVGYNEQFF.

Regarding this clonotype: Relative to the germline gene, one junction end is altered; a read error may explain this. The chain joins TRBV6-2 or TRBV6-3 to TRBJ2-1; D is possibly TRBD2 (6 bases). The germline V gene encodes CDR1 MNHEY and CDR2 SVGEGT. This CDR3 has 18 amino acids. DNA of the CDR3: TGTGCCAGCTGTTACTCAATCGAGTTGGGGGGAACCTACAATGAGCAGTTCTTC. This encodes CASCYSIELGGTYNEQFF.

This clonotype was seen more than once but under ten times. The junction departs from germline at one end; a sequencing error may be responsible. The gene calls are TRBV27 and TRBJ1-2; unclear D gene. The CDR3 has 14 residues. The germline V gene encodes CDR1 MNHEY and CDR2 SMNVEV (reference sequence). The CDR3 DNA reads as TGTGCCAGCAGTCTATCCCAGGTGGACTATGGCTACACCTTC. Residues: CASSLSQVDYGYTF.

CDR3 in amino acids: CASSEVVLDEETQYF. The CDR3 nucleotides are TGTGCCAGCAGTGAAGTTGTCCTGGATGAAGAGACCCAGTACTTC. The J gene is TRBJ2-5, the V gene TRBV2; D unresolved. Germline V gene data show CDR1 as SNHLY and CDR2 as FYNNEI. The CDR3 sequence is 15 residues long. V dropped 1 base and J dropped 3 bases, with 12 bases sitting between them.

V usage is TRBV20-1 and J usage is TRBJ1-1; TRBD1 matches at 7 bases. The germline gives CDR1 DFQATT, CDR2 SNEGSKA (reference sequence). CDR3 length: 13 amino acids. The ends lost 5 bases at V and 1 base at J; junction bases unmatched: 4. CDR3 sequence: CSADRVGNTEAFF. The CDR3 coding sequence is TGCAGTGCTGACAGGGTTGGGAACACTGAAGCTTTCTTT.

The chain links TRBV12-3 or TRBV12-4 to TRBJ2-3; 13 positions match TRBD2. V shed 6 bases and J 0 bases; nucleotides not matched to a gene: 9. This CDR3 has 18 amino acids. DNA for the CDR3: TGTGCCAGCAGCCCGGGACTAGCGGGATACTCTAGCACAGATACGCAGTATTTT. Encoded protein: CASSPGLAGYSSTDTQYF.

V is TRBV12-3 or TRBV12-4 and J is TRBJ2-1; the D is unclear. The CDR3 loop spans 14 amino acids. V dropped 6 bases and J dropped 4 bases, with 13 bases sitting between them. CDR3 in amino acids: CASSPFAVYNEQFF. DNA for the CDR3: TGTGCCAGCAGCCCCTTTGCGGTGTACAATGAGCAGTTCTTC.